Following are 12 T cell receptor beta chains from one sample sequenced in a study of shared clonotypes between healthy human individuals. The naive CD8 subset, CD45RO-negative cells positively selected for CCR7, excluded terminally differentiated effector memory CD45RA+ cells. Assay: immunoSEQ multiplex PCR; the TCRdb copy retains only in-frame clones and omits some. The sample consists of about 1,900,000 clones, just under 95% of them appearing once. The sample consisted of naive CD8+ T cells sorted from blood. Source of these receptors: a man younger than 35 in good health.

The rearrangement links TRBV7-3 to TRBJ2-5; 11 bases line up with TRBD2. CDR3 length: 16 amino acids. Per the germline V gene, CDR1 is SGHTA and CDR2 is FQGTGA. V trimming: 5 bases; J trimming: 2 bases; junction bases outside the gene matches: 7. DNA of the CDR3: TGTGCCAGCAGCCCGGGACTAGCGGAAAGACAAGAGACCCAGTACTTC. Amino acids: CASSPGLAERQETQYF.

Remarks on this clone: This sample includes further DNA sequences coding for the same CDR3. The CDR3 bases are TGTGCCAGCAGTTACAGCCCCTACAATGAGCAGTTCTTC. The encoded protein is CASSYSPYNEQFF. The V and J genes are TRBV6-5 and TRBJ2-1; D uncertain. The CDR3 is 13 amino acids. The V and J ends lost 2 bases and 2 bases respectively, with 4 bases between them. Germline assignment: CDR1 MNHEY and CDR2 SVGAGI.

V and J are TRBV7-3 and TRBJ1-1; possible D gene TRBD1, 5 bases. The CDR3 is 14 amino acids. Germline V gives CDR1 SGHTA, CDR2 FQGTGA. Between the trimmed V and J ends, which lost 5 bases and 5 bases, there was a span of 15 bases. DNA of the CDR3: TGTGCCAGCAGCCTGTTCAAAGGGGTGACTGAAGCTTTCTTT. It codes for CASSLFKGVTEAFF.

In the case of this clone: Other DNA sequences in this sample translate to the same CDR3. The chain has TRBV9 and TRBJ2-2, with 8 bases fitting TRBD2. Germline V lookup: CDR1 SGDLS, CDR2 YYNGEE. CDR3 length: 17 amino acids. With V trimmed by 0 bases and J by 1 base, 5 bases remained unmatched. The CDR3 sequence: CASSVGLAGLNTGELFF. The CDR3 DNA is TGTGCCAGCAGCGTAGGGTTAGCGGGATTGAACACCGGGGAGCTGTTTTTT. The whole variable domain, remainder taken from reference TRBV9 and TRBJ2-2, is DSGVTQTPKHLITATGQRVTLRCSPRSGDLSVYWYQQSLDQGLQFLIQYYNGEERAKGNILERFSAQQFPDLHSELNLSSLELGDSALYFCASSVGLAGLNTGELFFGEGSRLTVL.

The rearrangement uses TRBV11-2 and TRBJ2-1; D gene uncertain. Between the trimmed V and J ends, which lost 5 bases and 7 bases, there was a span of 15 bases. The germline gives CDR1 SGHAT, CDR2 FQNNGV. This CDR3 region has 14 residues. In DNA form, the CDR3 reads TGTGCCAGCAGCCCAGCCAATATAATGAATGAGCAGTTCTTC. It codes for CASSPANIMNEQFF.

J is TRBJ2-7 and V is TRBV4-1; tentative D call: TRBD1 (6 bases). The CDR3 contains 15 residues. V lost 2 bases, J lost 3 bases, and 14 bases lay in between. CDR1 is MGHRA, CDR2 YSYEKL, per germline. CDR3 in DNA: TGCGCCAGCAGCCAACGGGACATCGGACTCTACGAGCAGTACTTC. Translated, it gives CASSQRDIGLYEQYF.

A note on this clone: Within the sample, other DNA sequences also encode this same CDR3. The chain joins TRBV5-1 to TRBJ2-7; the match to TRBD2 covers 7 bases. V shed 0 bases and J 4 bases; nucleotides not matched to a gene: 1. The germline CDR1 and CDR2 sequences are SGHRS and YFSETQ. The CDR3 contains 13 residues. The CDR3 DNA is TGCGCCAGCAGCTTGGGGGGACTATACGAGCAGTACTTC. Translating gives CASSLGGLYEQYF.

This rearrangement joins TRBV7-6 to TRBJ2-5; D gene unclear. V was clipped by 4 bases and J by 5 bases, with 20 bases between them. Germline loops: CDR1 SGHVS, CDR2 FNYEAQ. This CDR3 spans 16 amino acids. DNA for the CDR3: TGTGCCAGCAGCTCCTATGACTTGCTAGGGTCGGAGACCCAGTACTTC. Protein product: CASSSYDLLGSETQYF. Full variable domain (missing parts from reference TRBV7-6 and TRBJ2-5): GAGVSQSPRYKVTKRGQDVALRCDPISGHVSLYWYRQALGQGPEFLTYFNYEAQQDKSGLPNDRFSAERPEGSISTLTIQRTEQRDSAMYRCASSSYDLLGSETQYFGPGTRLLVL.

The V call is TRBV28, the J call TRBJ1-1, with D unresolved. V lost 3 bases and J 3 bases, leaving 5 bases between the germline ends. From germline, CDR1 is MDHEN and CDR2 SYDVKM. The CDR3 contains 12 residues. The CDR3 DNA follows: TGTGCCAGCAGTTTTACGGACACTGAAGCTTTCTTT. It yields the protein CASSFTDTEAFF.

The CDR3 DNA follows: TGCAGCGTTGGGGGATTTCTAGGGGACCGGAACTATGGCTACACCTTC. Translating gives CSVGGFLGDRNYGYTF. V and J are TRBV29-1 and TRBJ1-2; a weak D match, TRBD1 (5 bases). In germline, CDR1 is SQVTM, CDR2 ANQGSEA. Trimming took off 4 bases at V and 2 bases at J, with 20 bases between the two ends. The CDR3 is 16 residues long.

This rearrangement joins TRBV9 to TRBJ1-2, with D unclear. In germline, CDR1 is SGDLS, CDR2 YYNGEE. The CDR3 consists of 16 residues. The V and J ends lost 0 bases and 1 base respectively, with 13 bases between them. CDR3 DNA: TGTGCCAGCAGCGTAGAACAGACCCCTTTTAACTATGGCTACACCTTC. Translating it yields CASSVEQTPFNYGYTF.

The chain carries TRBV7-9 and TRBJ2-5, with 7 bases matching TRBD1. J was trimmed by 4 bases and V by 5 bases; bases with no gene match: 7. This CDR3 region has 14 residues. The germline V gene encodes CDR1 SEHNR and CDR2 FQNEAQ (reference sequence). Here the CDR3 reads CASSTPTGPETQYF. The CDR3 DNA reads as TGTGCCAGCAGCACTCCGACAGGGCCAGAGACCCAGTACTTC. Filled out from reference TRBV7-9 and TRBJ2-5, the complete variable domain reads DTGVSQNPRHKITKRGQNVTFRCDPISEHNRLYWYRQTLGQGPEFLTYFQNEAQLEKSRLLSDRFSAERPKGSFSTLEIQRTEQGDSAMYLCASSTPTGPETQYFGPGTRLLVL.